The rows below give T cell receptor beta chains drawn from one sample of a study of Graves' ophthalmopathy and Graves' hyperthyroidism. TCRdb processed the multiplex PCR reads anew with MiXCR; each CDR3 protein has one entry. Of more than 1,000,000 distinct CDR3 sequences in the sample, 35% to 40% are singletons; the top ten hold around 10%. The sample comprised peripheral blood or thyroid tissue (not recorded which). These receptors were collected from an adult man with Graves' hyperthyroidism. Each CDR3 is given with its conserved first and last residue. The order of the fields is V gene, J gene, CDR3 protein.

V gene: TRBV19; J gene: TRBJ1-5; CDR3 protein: CASTDPLSSPHSNQPQHF
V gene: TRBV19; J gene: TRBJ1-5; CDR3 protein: CASSGRQTNQPQHF
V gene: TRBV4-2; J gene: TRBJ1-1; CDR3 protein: CASSQEEGAPEAFF
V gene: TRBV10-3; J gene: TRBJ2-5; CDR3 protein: CAISASRGGETQYF
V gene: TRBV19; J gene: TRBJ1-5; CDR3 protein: CASSTDGYQPQHF
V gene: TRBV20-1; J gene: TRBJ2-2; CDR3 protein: CSAIRTGSTGELFF
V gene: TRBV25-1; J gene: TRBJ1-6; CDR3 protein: CASSDSGTGRHF
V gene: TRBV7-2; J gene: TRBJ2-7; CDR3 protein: CASRGNGTYEQYF
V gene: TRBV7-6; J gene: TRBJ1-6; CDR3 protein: CASSLYDWDNSPLHF
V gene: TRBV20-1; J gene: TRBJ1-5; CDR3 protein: CSADRGTNDQPQHF
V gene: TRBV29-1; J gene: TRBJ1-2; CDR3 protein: CSVGEGAATNYGYTF
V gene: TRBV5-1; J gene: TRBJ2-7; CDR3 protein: CASSLYRGDEQYF
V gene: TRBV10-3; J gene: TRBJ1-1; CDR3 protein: CAISEGTGLYEAFF
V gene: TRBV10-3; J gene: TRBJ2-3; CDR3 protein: CASGTDTQYF
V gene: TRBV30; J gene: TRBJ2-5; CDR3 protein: CAWNRLAGGQTQYF
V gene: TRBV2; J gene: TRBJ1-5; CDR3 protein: CASSFTGTGSQPQHF
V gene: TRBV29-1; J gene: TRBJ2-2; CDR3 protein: CSVALGGTGELFF
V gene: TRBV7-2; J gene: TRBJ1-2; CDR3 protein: CASSLEGDHGYTF
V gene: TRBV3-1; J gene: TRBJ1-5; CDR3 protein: CASSLTMANQPQHF
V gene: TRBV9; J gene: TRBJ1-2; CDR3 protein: CASSPDGRANYGYTF
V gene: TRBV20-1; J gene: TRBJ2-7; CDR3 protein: CSAATQGESYEQYF
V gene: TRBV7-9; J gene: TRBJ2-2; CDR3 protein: CASSLTRQGELFF
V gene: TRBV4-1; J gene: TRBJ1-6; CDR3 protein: CASSQDQQSSYNSPLHF
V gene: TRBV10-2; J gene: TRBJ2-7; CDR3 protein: CASSDPVGRQPYEQYF
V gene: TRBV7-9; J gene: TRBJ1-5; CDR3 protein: CASSPNGGGNQPQHF
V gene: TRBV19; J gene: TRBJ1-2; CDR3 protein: CASRTGGGYGYTF
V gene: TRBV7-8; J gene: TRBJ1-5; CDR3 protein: CASSLSDVGAGELF
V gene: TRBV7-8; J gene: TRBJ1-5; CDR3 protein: CASSLTNGRGQPQHF
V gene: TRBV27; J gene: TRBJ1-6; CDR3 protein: CASRRMDSPLHF
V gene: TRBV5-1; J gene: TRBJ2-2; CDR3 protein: CASTQENTGELFF
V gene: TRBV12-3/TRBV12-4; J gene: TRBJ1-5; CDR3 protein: CASTQGLAIQPQHF
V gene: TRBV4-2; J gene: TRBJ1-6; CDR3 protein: CASSQEEADSNSPLHF
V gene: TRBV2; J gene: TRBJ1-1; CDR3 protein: CASSDVGTTEAFF
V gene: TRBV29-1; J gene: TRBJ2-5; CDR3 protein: CSVAPAEGQAETQYF